Here is one T cell receptor (beta chain) with its context. Antigen unknown. As processed by the authors: Junction-only sequences without quality scores came from ImmunoSEQ, so filtering differed. Libraries were prepared by immunoSEQ multiplex PCR; TCRdb keeps only in-frame clonotypes and omits some of them. That table supplies the V and J calls and clone size; D and trimming were determined from the DNA. Seen here are about 96,000 clones, almost 70% observed once, and the top ten hold about 50%. V was clipped by 1 base and J by 1 base, with 7 bases between them. This CDR3 is 14 amino acids long. Per germline, CDR1 MNHEY and CDR2 SMNVEV (reference sequence). This entry is derived from a study of shared clonotypes between healthy human individuals. Study in general: There were three CD4 naive, three CD4 memory, two CD8 naive and one CD8 memory plates per donor.

Study results and limitations: The genetic and exposure-history diversity represented was limited by few donors. Clonotypes which were not shared had lower generation probabilities than clonotypes that all four donors shared.

This chain connects TRBV27 to TRBJ2-5; maybe TRBD1 (6 bases). The sequence came from a man under 40 in good health. The specimen was memory CD8+ T cells sorted from blood. The subset: CD45RO+ cells pooled with CCR7-negative TemRA cells. The CDR3 here is CASSLLGAQETQYF. The CDR3 DNA follows: TGTGCCAGCAGTTTATTGGGGGCCCAAGAGACCCAGTACTTC.